This note documents a single TCR beta chain sequence. TCRdb called the 5' RACE reads again in MiXCR, with one record for every CDR3 protein. The repertoire holds about 350,000 distinct CDR3 sequences, with 20% as singletons. The sample belongs to a study of CD8 T cells in ankylosing spondylitis. V shed 6 bases and J 1 base; nucleotides not matched to a gene: 5. Germline lookup yields CDR1 MDHEN and CDR2 SYDVKM. The CDR3 loop spans 15 amino acids. The sample consisted of blood, either unsorted or a sorted T cell fraction (not recorded which). The V and J genes are TRBV28 and TRBJ1-1; TRBD1 matches 10 bases. The receptor's source is a male donor with ankylosing spondylitis or in good health (not recorded which). CDR3 residues: CASRPTGGENTEAFF. Here the CDR3 DNA reads TGTGCCAGCAGGCCGACAGGGGGCGAGAACACTGAAGCTTTCTTT.